The clone carrying this TCR beta chain is judged medium-sized. Time point of the sample: after preoperative PTX-NDP chemotherapy. Before surgery, patients were given preoperative paclitaxel-nedaplatin chemotherapy. The sample belongs to a study of esophageal squamous cell carcinoma under preoperative chemotherapy. This CDR3 has 16 amino acids. Trimming removed 6 bases from V and 6 bases from J; junction bases left unmatched: 12. From the PCR reads, TCRdb called clonotypes with MiXCR, one entry per CDR3 protein. The sample lists about 18,000 distinct CDR3 sequences, roughly 46% occurring once. Sample collection occurred from a patient given preoperative chemotherapy. The receptor's source is a human donor with esophageal squamous cell carcinoma. The donor label of this sample is uncertain. This chain connects TRBV12-3 or TRBV12-4 to TRBJ2-3; 10 bases match TRBD1. The CDR3 DNA is TGTGCCAGCAGGTTCGACAGGGGGCGGGATTGGGATACGCAGTATTTT. Translation gives CASRFDRGRDWDTQYF.